One sample yielded the 3 T cell receptor beta chains listed below, sequenced in a study of T-cell reconstitution after alpha-beta-depleted transplantation in children. Molecular barcoding with unique molecular identifiers was used for the TCRbeta library. TCRdb ran MiXCR on the PCR reads and lists one entry per CDR3 protein. This sample carries 600,000 to 800,000 distinct CDR3 sequences, less than 15% of them seen once, and the ten largest clones take around 0.79%. The sample was PBMCs, taken before TCRalphabeta/CD19-depleted stem cell transplant. These receptors came from a girl aged 2 to 9 with congenital amegakaryocytic thrombocytopenia, due to receive a stem cell transplant.

This clonotype appeared a few times. J is TRBJ2-5 and V is TRBV20-1; 7 bases fit TRBD2. The V and J ends lost 5 bases and 5 bases, in that order; junction bases with no gene match: 5. The germline V gene has CDR1 DFQATT and CDR2 SNEGSKA (reference sequence). The CDR3 runs 12 residues. This CDR3 reads CSAGIGGETQYF. The CDR3 coding sequence is TGCAGTGCTGGAATCGGGGGGGAGACCCAGTACTTC.

The gene calls are TRBV3-1 and TRBJ1-5; tentatively, D is TRBD1 (5 bases). Between the trimmed V and J ends, which lost 4 bases and 4 bases, there was a span of 14 bases. The CDR3 consists of 15 residues. The germline V gene encodes CDR1 LGHDT and CDR2 YNNKEL (reference sequence). Here the CDR3 DNA reads TGTGCCAGCAGCCGGTCCGGGGGAGGTAATCAGCCCCAGCATTTT. Amino acid sequence: CASSRSGGGNQPQHF. The full variable domain, with the rest looked up from reference TRBV3-1 and TRBJ1-5, is DTAVSQTPKYLVTQMGNDKSIKCEQNLGHDTMYWYKQDSKKFLKIMFSYNNKELIINETVPNRFSPKSPDKAHLNLHINSLELGDSAVYFCASSRSGGGNQPQHFGDGTRLSIL.

This clonotype came up many times. This chain joins TRBV5-1 and TRBJ2-3; 8 nucleotides align to TRBD2. Unmatched junction bases numbered 7, after V lost 2 bases and J lost 2 bases. Germline V lookup: CDR1 SGHRS, CDR2 YFSETQ. This CDR3 contains 16 residues. The CDR3 sequence is CASSFNSGTSTDTQYF. CDR3 nucleotides: TGCGCCAGCAGCTTTAATAGCGGGACCTCCACAGATACGCAGTATTTT.